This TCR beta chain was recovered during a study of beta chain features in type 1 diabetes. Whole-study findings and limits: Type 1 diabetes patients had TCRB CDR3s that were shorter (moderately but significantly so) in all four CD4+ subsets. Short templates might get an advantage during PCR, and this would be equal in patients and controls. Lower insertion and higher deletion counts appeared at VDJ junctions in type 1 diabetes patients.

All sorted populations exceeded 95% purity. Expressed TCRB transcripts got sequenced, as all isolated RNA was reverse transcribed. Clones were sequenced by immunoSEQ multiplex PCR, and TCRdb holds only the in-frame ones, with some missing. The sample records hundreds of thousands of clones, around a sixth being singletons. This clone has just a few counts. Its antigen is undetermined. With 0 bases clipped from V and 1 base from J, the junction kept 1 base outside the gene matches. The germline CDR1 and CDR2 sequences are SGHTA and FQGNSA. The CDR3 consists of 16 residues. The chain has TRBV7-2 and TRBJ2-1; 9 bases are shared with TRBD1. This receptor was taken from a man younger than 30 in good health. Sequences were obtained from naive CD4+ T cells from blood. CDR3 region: CASSLATGGSYNEQFF. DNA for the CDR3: TGTGCCAGCAGCTTAGCGACAGGGGGGTCCTACAATGAGCAGTTCTTC.